Detailed here is one TCR beta chain. Its cognate antigen is unknown. In the library, individual cDNA molecules carried attached unique molecular identifiers. TCRdb reprocessed the 5' RACE reads via MiXCR and lists one record per CDR3 protein. This table holds some 80,000 distinct CDR3 sequences, 9% to 15% found once. This entry comes from a study of early T cells in non-severe SARS-CoV-2 infection. Turning to the study itself: The chains were unpaired, and the sequenced material was bulk RNA from unsorted whole blood.

General observations from the study: CD4 and private specificities were missed by VDJdb matching, which favored anti-spike CD8 responses.

The CDR3 is 15 residues long. Germline values: CDR1 MNHNY, CDR2 SVGAGI (reference sequence). V was trimmed by 0 bases and J by 7 bases, leaving 15 bases between them. The sample consisted of whole blood. The V gene is TRBV6-6, the J gene TRBJ1-2; TRBD1 might be the D (6 bases). The receptor was derived from an adult who was a healthcare worker with PCR-confirmed SARS-CoV-2 infection or an uninfected control (not recorded which). CDR3 DNA: TGTGCCAGCAGTTACTCGGTACAGGGCGTCGCTGGCTACACCTTC. Protein sequence: CASSYSVQGVAGYTF.